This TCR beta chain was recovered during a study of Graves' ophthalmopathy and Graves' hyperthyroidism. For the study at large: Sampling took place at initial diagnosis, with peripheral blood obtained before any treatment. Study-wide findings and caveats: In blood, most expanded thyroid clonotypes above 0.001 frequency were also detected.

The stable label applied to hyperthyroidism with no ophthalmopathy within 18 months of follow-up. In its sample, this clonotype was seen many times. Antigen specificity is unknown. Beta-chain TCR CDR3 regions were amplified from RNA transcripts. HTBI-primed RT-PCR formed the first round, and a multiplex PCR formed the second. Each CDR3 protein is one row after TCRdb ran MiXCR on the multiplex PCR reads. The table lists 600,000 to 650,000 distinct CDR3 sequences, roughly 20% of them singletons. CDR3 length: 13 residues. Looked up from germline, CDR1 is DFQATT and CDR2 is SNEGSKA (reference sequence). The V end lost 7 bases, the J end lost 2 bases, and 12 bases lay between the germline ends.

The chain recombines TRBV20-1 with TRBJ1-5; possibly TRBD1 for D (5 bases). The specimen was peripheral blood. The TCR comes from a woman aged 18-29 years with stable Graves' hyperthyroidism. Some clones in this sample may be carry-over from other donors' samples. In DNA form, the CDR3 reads TGCAGTGTGGGGGGGAAAGGCAATCAGCCCCAGCATTTT. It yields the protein CSVGGKGNQPQHF.